This entry lists 22 T cell receptor beta chains sequenced from one sample in a study of blood T cell repertoires in COVID-19. Repertoires were generated with immunoSEQ multiplex PCR, while TCRdb's copy carries only in-frame clones and drops some. Of under 250,000 clones in the sample, around nine tenths are singletons; the top ten hold roughly 0.8%. Sample: peripheral blood. These receptors were taken from a man aged 30 to 39 with COVID-19, enrolled during active disease.

This sequence joins TRBV5-6 and TRBJ2-1; 8 bases are shared with TRBD1. Per the germline V gene, CDR1 is SGHDT and CDR2 is YYEEEE. The trim removed 7 bases at V and 6 bases at J, leaving 6 bases unmatched. This CDR3 region has 13 residues. In nucleotides, the CDR3 is TGTGCCAGCGGGGCTACAGGGGGCAATGAGCAGTTCTTC. It translates to CASGATGGNEQFF. The full variable domain, with the rest looked up from reference TRBV5-6 and TRBJ2-1, is DAGVTQSPTHLIKTRGQQVTLRCSPKSGHDTVSWYQQALGQGPQFIFQYYEEEERQRGNFPDRFSGHQFPNYSSELNVNALLLGDSALYLCASGATGGNEQFFGPGTRLTVL.

The J gene is TRBJ2-7, the V gene TRBV5-1; tentative D call: TRBD2 (6 bases). Trimming removed 3 bases from V and 6 bases from J, with 16 bases in between. CDR1 is SGHRS and CDR2 is YFSETQ in the germline V gene. The CDR3 is 14 amino acids. The CDR3 loop reads CASSYGGVPSEQYF. The CDR3, as DNA: TGCGCCAGCAGCTATGGCGGGGTCCCCTCCGAGCAGTACTTC.

This clone was observed a single time. The rearrangement uses TRBV2 and TRBJ1-6, with D hard to call. The CDR3 spans 11 residues. V was trimmed by 6 bases and J by 9 bases, leaving 6 bases between them. Germline CDR1 SNHLY, CDR2 FYNNEI. This chain's CDR3 is CASRPVSPLHF. CDR3 nucleotides: TGTGCCAGCAGGCCAGTTTCACCCCTCCACTTT.

This clone was seen a few times. V is TRBV7-2 and J is TRBJ2-2; D is possibly TRBD2 (5 bases). Germline-derived CDR1 and CDR2 are SGHTA and FQGNSA. V was shortened by 5 bases and J by 4 bases, with 8 bases between the two germline ends. This CDR3 has 13 amino acids. CDR3 in DNA: TGTGCCAGCAGCACCAGCGGCACCGGGGAGCTGTTTTTT. This gives the protein CASSTSGTGELFF. Drawing the rest from reference TRBV7-2 and TRBJ2-2, the complete variable domain is GAGVSQSPSNKVTEKGKDVELRCDPISGHTALYWYRQSLGQGLEFLIYFQGNSAPDKSGLPSDRFSAERTGGSVSTLTIQRTQQEDSAVYLCASSTSGTGELFFGEGSRLTVL.

The rearrangement joins TRBV7-9 to TRBJ2-3; 9 bases line up with TRBD2. Germline trimming cut 5 bases from V and 3 bases from J; bases unmatched to any gene: 9. The CDR3 runs 16 residues. Germline V CDR1 and CDR2: SEHNR, FQNEAQ (reference sequence). The chain's CDR3 is CASSAGLAGPTDTQYF. In DNA, the CDR3 is TGTGCCAGCAGCGCCGGCCTAGCGGGGCCTACAGATACGCAGTATTTT.

V usage is TRBV29-1 and J usage is TRBJ2-7; perhaps TRBD2 as D (6 bases). V was pared by 6 bases and J by 4 bases, with 13 bases between. Germline V gene sequence: CDR1 SQVTM, CDR2 ANQGSEA. The CDR3 runs 12 residues. This CDR3 reads CSVSGAGYEQYF. In DNA form, the CDR3 reads TGCAGCGTCTCCGGGGCGGGGTACGAGCAGTACTTC.

The CDR3 sequence is CATSRRLAGPNYEQYF. CDR3 sequence (DNA): TGTGCCACCAGCAGAAGGCTAGCGGGGCCGAACTACGAGCAGTACTTC. The chain uses TRBV15 and TRBJ2-7, with 9 bases identical to TRBD2. Trimming at V came to 2 bases and at J to 3 bases, leaving 8 bases not matched to a gene. The CDR3 is 16 residues long. Germline CDR1 LNHNV, CDR2 YYDKDF (reference sequence).

This sequence joins TRBV7-3 and TRBJ1-3; D unresolved. The CDR3 runs 15 residues. Germline V gene sequence: CDR1 SGHTA, CDR2 FQGTGA. V was shortened by 5 bases and J by 4 bases, with 15 bases between the two germline ends. CDR3 nucleotide sequence: TGTGCCAGCAGCCCCTCCGGCACAGTCGGAAACACCATATATTTT. It translates to CASSPSGTVGNTIYF.

This clone has only one observation. The V and J genes are TRBV5-6 and TRBJ1-1; possibly TRBD1 for D (6 bases). This CDR3 is 13 amino acids long. V was clipped by 5 bases and J by 0 bases, with 8 bases between them. Germline lookup yields CDR1 SGHDT and CDR2 YYEEEE. CDR3 sequence reads: CASSGQLNTEAFF. In DNA form, the CDR3 reads TGTGCCAGCAGTGGACAGCTGAACACTGAAGCTTTCTTT.

The V call is TRBV6-5, the J call TRBJ2-1; 7 bases fit TRBD1. The CDR3 is 14 amino acids. Germline V lookup: CDR1 MNHEY, CDR2 SVGAGI. V trimming: 7 bases; J trimming: 7 bases; junction bases outside the gene matches: 10. The CDR3 is CASKNSGQFNEQFF. In nucleotides, the CDR3 is TGTGCCAGCAAAAATTCGGGACAGTTTAATGAGCAGTTCTTC.

This sequence joins TRBV12-3 or TRBV12-4 and TRBJ2-3; D not certain. V shed 5 bases and J shed 5 bases, with 8 bases lying between them. The length of the CDR3 is 12 residues. The CDR3 sequence is CASSINRDTQYF. The DNA of the CDR3 is TGTGCCAGCAGTATAAATCGAGATACGCAGTATTTT.

For the CDR3, the DNA is TGTGCCAGCAGTAAAGAGGAGGGTTTTCCGCATGGCTACACCTTC. Amino acid sequence: CASSKEEGFPHGYTF. J is TRBJ1-2 and V is TRBV7-3; D call uncertain. Trimming cost V 6 bases and J 6 bases, with 20 bases left between them. From germline, CDR1 is SGHTA and CDR2 FQGTGA. CDR3 length: 15 amino acids.

This chain joins TRBV7-9 and TRBJ2-7; 11 bases are shared with TRBD2. The germline V gene encodes CDR1 SEHNR and CDR2 FQNEAQ (reference sequence). This CDR3 is 16 amino acids long. Trimming removed 5 bases from V and 3 bases from J; junction bases left unmatched: 9. The CDR3 protein is CASSPRTSGFYYEQYF. CDR3 coding DNA: TGTGCCAGCAGCCCCCGGACTAGCGGGTTTTACTACGAGCAGTACTTC.

This clone came up once. The chain combines TRBV15 with TRBJ2-2; 12 nucleotides match TRBD2. The V segment lost 2 bases and the J segment 6 bases; nucleotides outside the gene matches: 7. The CDR3 runs 17 residues. CDR1 and CDR2 from the germline V gene are LNHNV and YYDKDF (reference sequence). The CDR3 DNA sequence: TGTGCCACCAGCAGAACCCGTCTAGCGGGGGGGCCCGGGGAGCTGTTTTTT. It translates to CATSRTRLAGGPGELFF.

The chain uses TRBV27 and TRBJ2-7, with TRBD1 identical over 7 bases. CDR3 length: 16 amino acids. Germline CDR1 MNHEY, CDR2 SMNVEV (reference sequence). V shed 5 bases, J shed 4 bases, and the junction held 14 bases outside the gene matches. The CDR3 DNA reads TGTGCCAGCAGTCCCTCATCCGGGACAGAAGTTTACGAGCAGTACTTC. This codes for CASSPSSGTEVYEQYF.

This clone came up once. This sequence joins TRBV12-3 or TRBV12-4 and TRBJ2-1, with D tentatively TRBD2 (7 bases). Trimming cost V 3 bases and J 8 bases, with 8 bases left between them. The CDR3 contains 12 residues. CDR3 sequence: CASSLRGHEQFF. CDR3 DNA: TGTGCCAGCAGTTTGCGGGGGCATGAGCAGTTCTTC.

The V and J genes are TRBV19 and TRBJ2-7, with 7 positions matching TRBD1. J gave up 4 bases and V 9 bases, and 9 bases lay outside the gene matches. Germline-derived CDR1 and CDR2 are LNHDA and SQIVND (reference sequence). The CDR3 loop spans 13 amino acids. CDR3 in amino acids: CASRPGQLYEQYF. In DNA, the CDR3 is TGTGCCAGCCGACCGGGACAGCTATACGAGCAGTACTTC.

This clone has a single count. The V call is TRBV5-6, the J call TRBJ1-6, with D hard to call. The germline V gene has CDR1 SGHDT and CDR2 YYEEEE. This CDR3 comprises 14 residues. With 1 base removed from V and 6 bases from J, the gap between germline ends came to 8 bases. The CDR3 region has the DNA TGTGCCAGCAGCTTGAATACAGTTAATTCACCCCTCCACTTT. Translation: CASSLNTVNSPLHF.

V gene TRBV4-1 combines with J gene TRBJ2-2; 7 nucleotides agree with TRBD2. J was trimmed by 7 bases and V by 4 bases; bases with no gene match: 3. The CDR3 is 13 amino acids. Germline loops: CDR1 MGHRA, CDR2 YSYEKL. CDR3 sequence: CASSPSGDGELFF. The CDR3, as DNA: TGCGCCAGCAGCCCAAGCGGGGACGGGGAGCTGTTTTTT.

The chain uses TRBV19 and TRBJ1-4; maybe TRBD1 (6 bases). Trimming shortened V by 5 bases and J by 8 bases, and 18 bases separated the two germline ends. The CDR3 loop spans 15 amino acids. CDR1 is LNHDA, CDR2 SQIVND, per germline (reference sequence). The CDR3 region is CASSASQGKGEKLFF. The CDR3 nucleotides read TGTGCCAGTAGTGCTTCACAGGGAAAAGGCGAAAAACTGTTTTTT.

The chain recombines TRBV19 with TRBJ2-2; 10 bases are shared with TRBD2. Per germline, CDR1 LNHDA and CDR2 SQIVND (reference sequence). V shed 6 bases and J 4 bases; nucleotides not matched to a gene: 5. The CDR3 length is 15 residues. The CDR3 is CASRRSGGATGELFF. The CDR3 coding sequence is TGTGCCAGTAGGAGAAGCGGGGGGGCCACCGGGGAGCTGTTTTTT.

The J gene is TRBJ1-4, the V gene TRBV5-1; 7 nucleotides match TRBD1. Germline V gene data show CDR1 as SGHRS and CDR2 as YFSETQ. Trimming at V came to 5 bases and at J to 4 bases, leaving 8 bases not matched to a gene. This CDR3 comprises 15 residues. The CDR3 region is CASREGQENNEKLFF. CDR3 nucleotides: TGCGCCAGCAGGGAAGGACAGGAGAATAATGAAAAACTGTTTTTT.